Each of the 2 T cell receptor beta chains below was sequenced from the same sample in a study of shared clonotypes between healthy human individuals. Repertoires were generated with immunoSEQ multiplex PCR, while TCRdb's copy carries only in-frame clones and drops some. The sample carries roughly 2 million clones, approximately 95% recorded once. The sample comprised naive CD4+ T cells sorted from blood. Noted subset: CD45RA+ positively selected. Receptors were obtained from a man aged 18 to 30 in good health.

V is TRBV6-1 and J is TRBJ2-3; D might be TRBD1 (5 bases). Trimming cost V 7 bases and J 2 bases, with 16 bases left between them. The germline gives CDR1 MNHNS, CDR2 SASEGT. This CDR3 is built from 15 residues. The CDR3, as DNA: TGTGCCAGCACAGGGCCTCAAGACCTCACAGATACGCAGTATTTT. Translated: CASTGPQDLTDTQYF.

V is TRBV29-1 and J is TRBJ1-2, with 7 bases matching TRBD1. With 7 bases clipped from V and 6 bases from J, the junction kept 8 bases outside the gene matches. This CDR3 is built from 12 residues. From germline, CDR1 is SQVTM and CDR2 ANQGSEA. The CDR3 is CSAHATGHGYTF. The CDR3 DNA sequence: TGCAGCGCCCACGCGACAGGGCATGGCTACACCTTC.